Listed here is a single T cell receptor beta chain. This sample was taken from a study of shared clonotypes between healthy human individuals. The study ran the assay at deep level. Generated by immunoSEQ multiplex PCR, the TCRdb table keeps only in-frame clones and is missing some. Counted here are about 1,500,000 clones, about 96% occurring once; the ten biggest clones make up over 1%. The authors divided CD4+ cells into CD45RA+ naive and CD45RA-negative memory subsets. The receptor's source is a man aged 25 to 45 in good health. Sequenced material: naive CD4+ T cells sorted from blood. The subset was: CD45RA+ positively selected.

CDR3 residues: CSVERTSGLNEQFF. The CDR3 DNA reads TGCAGCGTTGAAAGGACTAGCGGACTCAATGAGCAGTTCTTC. The V and J genes are TRBV29-1 and TRBJ2-1; 10 nucleotides align to TRBD2. The germline CDR1 and CDR2 sequences are SQVTM and ANQGSEA. This CDR3 is 14 amino acids long. V shed 2 bases, J shed 6 bases, and the junction held 4 bases outside the gene matches.